The rows below give T cell receptor beta chains drawn from one sample of a study of T-cell reconstitution after alpha-beta-depleted transplantation in children. TCRdb fed the PCR reads into MiXCR, producing one record per CDR3 protein. This sample has 300,000 to 350,000 distinct CDR3 sequences; about a sixth occur once, and the top ten carry around 43%. The sample here was PBMCs, mostly from graft donor cells, taken 360 days after TCRalphabeta/CD19-depleted stem cell transplant. These receptors all come from a male patient between 2 and 10 years old who had a stem cell transplant for acute lymphoblastic leukemia, so the T cells may come from the graft donor. Both conserved end residues are part of each CDR3. D genes are given only for firm matches. A clone size is listed for some rows: how often the clone was seen (once, few, many), or a class if it is expanded.

cdr3_nt,cdr3_aa,v_call,j_call,clone_size,d_call
TGTGCCAGCAGCGTACTCACCCGGGACTCCCCTTACAATGAGCAGTTCTTC,CASSVLTRDSPYNEQFF,TRBV7-8,TRBJ2-1,few,-
TGTGCCAGCAGTTTGGGGACTATTCCCTACGAGCAGTACTTC,CASSLGTIPYEQYF,TRBV12-3/TRBV12-4,TRBJ2-7,many,TRBD2
TGTGCCAGCAGTACGGGACAGGAGGAAAAACTGTTTTTT,CASSTGQEEKLFF,TRBV28,TRBJ1-4,few,TRBD1
TGTGCCTGGGCTGGGGCCAACGTCCTGACTTTC,CAWAGANVLTF,TRBV30,TRBJ2-6,-,-
TGTGCCATCAGGGGGACAGACAATCAGCCCCAGCATTTT,CAIRGTDNQPQHF,TRBV10-3,TRBJ1-5,few,TRBD1
TGTGCCAGCAGTCCGAGTCCCGGACAGGGCAACTCCTACAATGAGCAGTTCTTC,CASSPSPGQGNSYNEQFF,TRBV28,TRBJ2-1,-,TRBD1
TGTGCCAGCGGGACAGGGGTCCAAGCTAACTATGGCTACACCTTC,CASGTGVQANYGYTF,TRBV6-1,TRBJ1-2,few,TRBD1
TGTGCCAGCAGTTTAGGGGGACTAGCGGGCAATTGGGGCAATGAGCAGTTCTTC,CASSLGGLAGNWGNEQFF,TRBV28,TRBJ2-1,-,TRBD2
TGCAGCGTTTCGGTGGGGTCCGCAGATACGCAGTATTTT,CSVSVGSADTQYF,TRBV29-1,TRBJ2-3,-,-
TGTGCCAGCAGCCGAGGGCCGGGCGCCGACACAGATACGCAGTATTTT,CASSRGPGADTDTQYF,TRBV4-2,TRBJ2-3,few,-
TGCAGTGCTAGAGCTCGTGGCACGCTGAACACTGAAGCTTTCTTT,CSARARGTLNTEAFF,TRBV20-1,TRBJ1-1,few,-
TGTGCCAGCAGTTTCACATATGCCGGGGCCACGTTCTACGAGCAGTACTTC,CASSFTYAGATFYEQYF,TRBV27,TRBJ2-7,few,-
TGCAGTGCCACGACAGGGGGCTCCGGCTACACCTTC,CSATTGGSGYTF,TRBV20-1,TRBJ1-2,-,TRBD1
TGCAGCGTCAACACCAGCCCCCCGGGACGGGCAGATACGCAGTATTTT,CSVNTSPPGRADTQYF,TRBV29-1,TRBJ2-3,few,-
TGCAGCGTCACAGGGTGGGGACACTGGACTCCAGATACGCAGTATTTT,CSVTGWGHWTPDTQYF,TRBV29-1,TRBJ2-3,many,-
TGTGCCAGCAGCCAAGATCCCAGGGCTTTCTACAATGAGCAGTTCTTC,CASSQDPRAFYNEQFF,TRBV3-1,TRBJ2-1,-,-
TGCAGCGTGGCCGGGACTAGCCCGACAGATACGCAGTATTTT,CSVAGTSPTDTQYF,TRBV29-1,TRBJ2-3,few,TRBD2
TGTGCCAGCAGACTCAGAGATCGGGGGTACAATGAGCAGTTCTTC,CASRLRDRGYNEQFF,TRBV6-1,TRBJ2-1,few,-
TGCAGTGTTGCGACAGGGGGGAATCAGCCCCAGCATTTT,CSVATGGNQPQHF,TRBV20-1,TRBJ1-5,-,TRBD1
TGTGCCAGCAGAATCGGGGGCGGGACCGGGGAGCTGTTTTTT,CASRIGGGTGELFF,TRBV27,TRBJ2-2,-,-
TGTGCCATCAGTGAGTCGAAGAGCCGACTTCGGAACACCGGGGAGCTGTTTTTT,CAISESKSRLRNTGELFF,TRBV10-3,TRBJ2-2,few,-
TGCAGCGTTGAATTTATTCTAGCGGCCTACAATGAGCAGTTCTTC,CSVEFILAAYNEQFF,TRBV29-1,TRBJ2-1,few,TRBD2
TGTGCCAGCATTCAAGCGGGAGGACTAGACGAGCAGTACTTC,CASIQAGGLDEQYF,TRBV28,TRBJ2-7,few,TRBD2
TGCAGTGCCAGGGGGCTAGCGGGAGTAACCGGGGAGCTGTTTTTT,CSARGLAGVTGELFF,TRBV20-1,TRBJ2-2,-,TRBD2
TGTGCCAGCAGCTACGGACAGGGAGGTAGGGAGCAGTACTTC,CASSYGQGGREQYF,TRBV4-2,TRBJ2-7,-,TRBD1
TGCGCCAGCAGCTCGGCATTTGGGCAGTTCTTC,CASSSAFGQFF,TRBV5-1,TRBJ2-1,-,-
TGTGCCAGCAGTTGGGACAGGGTGGAGACAGATACGCAGTATTTT,CASSWDRVETDTQYF,TRBV12-3/TRBV12-4,TRBJ2-3,-,TRBD1
TGCGCCAGCAGCCAAGAAGATAGAGAGCACCAGCCCCAGCATTTT,CASSQEDREHQPQHF,TRBV4-1,TRBJ1-5,few,-
TGCAGCGTTCCCCCCCGGACAGGGCCCTACAATGAGCAGTTCTTC,CSVPPRTGPYNEQFF,TRBV29-1,TRBJ2-1,many,TRBD1
TGTGCCAGCAGGGACGATGGCGGGACTAGCGGGAGGGTTTACAATGAGCAGTTCTTC,CASRDDGGTSGRVYNEQFF,TRBV2,TRBJ2-1,few,TRBD2
TGCGCCAGCAGCCTCGGGACGTGGACTAGCGGGAGAACTGAGACCCAGTACTTC,CASSLGTWTSGRTETQYF,TRBV4-1,TRBJ2-5,many,TRBD2
TGTGCCAGTAGTATTTACGGCCGCCATGAAAAACTGTTTTTT,CASSIYGRHEKLFF,TRBV19,TRBJ1-4,-,-
TGTGCCAGCAGCCCCGACTCGACGAACACCGGGGAGCTGTTTTTT,CASSPDSTNTGELFF,TRBV4-2,TRBJ2-2,few,-
TGCAGTGCTGAAGCCGGGACTAACTCCTACGAGCAGTACTTC,CSAEAGTNSYEQYF,TRBV20-1,TRBJ2-7,few,TRBD2
TGTGCCAGCAGCCCCGGACGTTCCTCTGAGCAGTTCTTC,CASSPGRSSEQFF,TRBV7-2,TRBJ2-1,-,-
TGTGCCAGCAAAGGGGCAGGGGGGGATCAGCCCCAGCATTTT,CASKGAGGDQPQHF,TRBV27,TRBJ1-5,-,TRBD1
TGTGCCAGCAGCCATCGACGGGGTGGGCGGGAGCAGTACTTC,CASSHRRGGREQYF,TRBV14,TRBJ2-7,few,-
TGTGCCAGCTCGCGGGCTGAGTACTACGAGCAGTACTTC,CASSRAEYYEQYF,TRBV28,TRBJ2-7,-,-
TGCGCCAGCAGCCGGGACAGGAGGAACACTGAAGCTTTCTTT,CASSRDRRNTEAFF,TRBV4-1,TRBJ1-1,many,TRBD1
TGCGCCAGCAGCCAAAGACTAGCGAGGGCCTACGAGCAGTACTTC,CASSQRLARAYEQYF,TRBV5-1,TRBJ2-7,-,TRBD2
TGTGTCAGGGCAAGGTGTGAAAAACTGTTTTTT,CVRARCEKLFF,TRBV6-6,TRBJ1-4,-,-
TGCAGTGCCGACTCCATCCGTGCAGCGGGCACAGATACGCAGTATTTT,CSADSIRAAGTDTQYF,TRBV20-1,TRBJ2-3,-,-
TGTGCCAGCAGGATACTGGGAGCGGGCGAGCAGTACTTC,CASRILGAGEQYF,TRBV6-6,TRBJ2-7,many,-
TGCGCCAGCAGCTTAAGGGGCCTATGGGCACAAGAGACCCAGTACTTC,CASSLRGLWAQETQYF,TRBV5-1,TRBJ2-5,few,-
TGTGCCAGCAGCCAAGAGGAGACTAGCGTACAGAGGCAGTACTTC,CASSQEETSVQRQYF,TRBV4-2,TRBJ2-7,-,TRBD2
TGTGCCAGCAGCTCCGAGGCGGCTAAGCTACGTACCGGGGAGCTGTTTTTT,CASSSEAAKLRTGELFF,TRBV7-2,TRBJ2-2,few,-
TGTGCCAGCAGTTTATTCTCGTACGAGCAGTACTTC,CASSLFSYEQYF,TRBV28,TRBJ2-7,many,-
TGTGCCAGCAGGCCCAGTTTAACAGATACGCAGTATTTT,CASRPSLTDTQYF,TRBV6-6,TRBJ2-3,-,-
TGTGCCAGCAGTAGTCGAGGAAGGGGGTCTCGATTCTCCTACGAGCAGTACTTC,CASSSRGRGSRFSYEQYF,TRBV3-1,TRBJ2-7,-,-
TGCGCCAGCAGCTTTTCTAGCTCCCCCACTGGGGAGCAGTACTTC,CASSFSSSPTGEQYF,TRBV5-1,TRBJ2-7,many,-
TGTGCCAGCTCACCTGGACAGGTCGTTAACACCGGGGAGCTGTTTTTT,CASSPGQVVNTGELFF,TRBV18,TRBJ2-2,few,TRBD1
TGCAGCGTGGACCTAGCGGGAGGGCCCCAAGAGACCCAGTACTTC,CSVDLAGGPQETQYF,TRBV29-1,TRBJ2-5,-,TRBD2
TGCGCCAGCAGCCAATCCAGTTTGAACACTGAAGCTTTCTTT,CASSQSSLNTEAFF,TRBV4-1,TRBJ1-1,few,-
TGTGCCAGCAGCCAATATATCACTAGCGGACAAGAGACCCAGTACTTC,CASSQYITSGQETQYF,TRBV16,TRBJ2-5,once,TRBD2
TGTGCCAGCAGCTTCACAGGGGGCGCGTATGGCTACACCTTC,CASSFTGGAYGYTF,TRBV3-1,TRBJ1-2,-,TRBD1
TGTGCCAGCAGTGACCAGCGAGGGACAGAGCAGTTCTTC,CASSDQRGTEQFF,TRBV6-4,TRBJ2-1,many,-
TGTGCCAGCAGCTTAGTGGGGACCCAGTACTTC,CASSLVGTQYF,TRBV11-2,TRBJ2-5,many,-
TGTGCCAGCAGCTTAGGTTTGGGGATTCACAATGAGCAGTTCTTC,CASSLGLGIHNEQFF,TRBV7-9,TRBJ2-1,few,-
TGCAGTGCTAGAGGCGGGGGGCGCGGGTATGGCTACACCTTC,CSARGGGRGYGYTF,TRBV20-1,TRBJ1-2,few,-
TGCAGTGCTAGAGATTTGGCGAGCTACTCCTACAATGAGCAGTTCTTC,CSARDLASYSYNEQFF,TRBV20-1,TRBJ2-1,-,-